This T cell receptor beta chain was sequenced during a study of T cells expressing NK-cell markers. In the study overall: From sorted CD3+CD56+NKG2C+, CD3+CD56+NKG2C- and CD3+CD56-NKG2C+ T cells came the TCR beta repertoires. There were seven HCMV-seropositive donors and one seronegative donor among the eight sequenced.

Study-wide points: The leading position in the CD3+CD56-NKG2C+ fraction of several donors also went to these clonotypes.

UMI-tagged 5'RACE template switching yielded the TCR beta cDNA. TCRdb re-called the 5' RACE reads, yielding one record per CDR3 amino acid sequence without DNA. This sample carries more than 250,000 distinct CDR3 sequences, with 0.39% going to the ten biggest clones. To note about this clonotype: Its antigen remains unidentified.

The CDR3 covers 15 residues. CDR1 is MNHEY and CDR2 is SVGEGT in the germline V gene. Source material: blood T cells: a sorted CD56 or NKG2C T cell subset, CD4+ or CD8+ T cells, or bulk PBMC T cells (not recorded which). The sequence was collected from a man younger than 35 in good health. V and J are TRBV6-2 or TRBV6-3 and TRBJ2-7; TCRdb calls TRBD2, which cannot be checked without DNA. The CDR3 region is CASKRRRLAEYEQYF.